This record looks at one TCR beta chain sequence and its context. Its antigen is currently unknown. Each donor's status was that of a healthy bone marrow donor. The entry originates in a study of cytomegalovirus exposure and HLA in healthy donors. PCR primers comprised 60 Vbeta and 13 Jbeta primers. TCRdb's table, derived via immunoSEQ multiplex PCR, lists solely in-frame clones and lacks some. The sample has over 120,000 clones, roughly 80% seen once. General observations from the study: Highly shared sequence variants in one cluster were likely a sequencing artifact. Confirmation in vitro established that a few CMV-associated chains were specific for CMV antigens.

Germline V CDR1 and CDR2: WNHNN, SYGVQD (reference sequence). This CDR3 has 15 residues. J gave up 4 bases and V 3 bases, and 4 bases lay outside the gene matches. The gene calls are TRBV10-1 and TRBJ2-1; 9 positions match TRBD2. The sequence was obtained from a man aged 40-49 years in good health and CMV-seronegative. The sample was PBMCs. CDR3 coding DNA: TGCGCCAGCAGTGATGAGCGGGGGGCGTACAATGAGCAGTTCTTC. Residues: CASSDERGAYNEQFF.